These 4 T cell receptor beta chains originate from one sample sequenced in a study of technical replicates of blood from a handful of donors. Libraries were prepared by immunoSEQ multiplex PCR; TCRdb keeps only in-frame clonotypes and omits some of them. The repertoire has 17,000 or so clones, approximately 89% of them found once; the top ten carry approximately 10%. What was sequenced was PBMCs. All receptors come from a human donor in good health.

J is TRBJ1-1 and V is TRBV29-1; a possible D gene is TRBD1 (6 bases). V shed 7 bases and J shed 1 base, with 19 bases lying between them. The CDR3 has 15 residues. Per germline, CDR1 SQVTM and CDR2 ANQGSEA. The CDR3 spells CSALNPRGRNTEAFF. The CDR3 nucleotides read TGCAGCGCTCTTAACCCAAGGGGGAGGAACACTGAAGCTTTCTTT.

The V gene is TRBV14, the J gene TRBJ2-1; D unclear. Germline CDR1 reads SGHDN; CDR2 reads FVKESK. V was shortened by 0 bases and J by 8 bases, with 11 bases between the two germline ends. The CDR3 runs to 14 residues. CDR3 coding DNA: TGTGCCAGCAGCCAAGATGTTTACCGGGATGAGCAGTTCTTC. Translated, it gives CASSQDVYRDEQFF.

The genes are TRBV18 and TRBJ1-1, with TRBD1 as a possible D gene (5 bases). Trimming took off 2 bases at V and 1 base at J, with 11 bases between the two ends. In germline, CDR1 is KGHSH, CDR2 LQKENI. This CDR3 is 15 amino acids long. The CDR3 reads CASSPTSGQNTEAFF. The DNA for the CDR3 is TGTGCCAGCTCACCAACCTCTGGACAGAACACTGAAGCTTTCTTT.

The chain combines TRBV7-3 with TRBJ2-3; D is uncertain. Deletions cut 6 bases from V and 2 bases from J, with 9 bases between. CDR3 length: 13 residues. The V gene's germline CDR1 is SGHTA and CDR2 FQGTGA. The CDR3 nucleotides read TGTGCCAGCAGTTTATCAATCACAGATACGCAGTATTTT. It yields the protein CASSLSITDTQYF.